A single sample gave rise to the 28 T cell receptor beta chains below, sequenced in a study of cytomegalovirus exposure and HLA in healthy donors. Researchers ran the PCR with 60 Vbeta and 13 Jbeta primers. Sequencing used immunoSEQ multiplex PCR; TCRdb keeps in-frame clones, though not all of them. Of 170,000 or so clones listed, roughly 87% are singletons. Material for sequencing was PBMCs. All receptors come from a man aged 50-60 years in good health and CMV-seronegative.

The V gene is TRBV7-9, the J gene TRBJ2-7; D perhaps matches TRBD1 (6 bases). CDR1 and CDR2 from the germline V gene are SEHNR and FQNEAQ (reference sequence). CDR3 size: 16 residues. Trimming left V 1 base short and J 0 bases short, with 13 bases between. The CDR3 sequence: CASSLEGRGSSYEQYF. In DNA, the CDR3 is TGTGCCAGCAGCTTAGAGGGCAGGGGCAGCTCCTACGAGCAGTACTTC.

V usage is TRBV5-6 and J usage is TRBJ1-2, with TRBD1 as a possible D gene (5 bases). From germline, CDR1 is SGHDT and CDR2 YYEEEE. Trimming stripped 0 bases from V and 6 bases from J, with 9 bases between. This CDR3 has 13 amino acids. CDR3 in amino acids: CASSLAGGNGYTF. The CDR3 nucleotides are TGTGCCAGCAGCTTGGCCGGGGGGAATGGCTACACCTTC. Full variable domain (missing parts from reference TRBV5-6 and TRBJ1-2): DAGVTQSPTHLIKTRGQQVTLRCSPKSGHDTVSWYQQALGQGPQFIFQYYEEEERQRGNFPDRFSGHQFPNYSSELNVNALLLGDSALYLCASSLAGGNGYTFGSGTRLTVV.

The chain recombines TRBV5-6 with TRBJ1-1, with TRBD1 matching 8 bases. Germline loops: CDR1 SGHDT, CDR2 YYEEEE. After removal of 10 bases from V and 5 bases from J, the junction contained 13 bases not matched to a gene. The CDR3 has 14 residues. CDR3 nucleotides: TGTGCCTCTCAGGGGGCGGTGTTTCGGACTGAAGCTTTCTTT. As protein: CASQGAVFRTEAFF.

This sequence joins TRBV11-3 and TRBJ2-5; D is possibly TRBD2 (6 bases). V lost 5 bases and J lost 2, with 12 bases in between. The germline CDR1 and CDR2 sequences are SGHNT and YENEEA. The CDR3 consists of 14 residues. The CDR3 sequence: CASSRWGEQETQYF. DNA of the CDR3: TGTGCCAGCAGCCGTTGGGGGGAGCAAGAGACCCAGTACTTC.

In its sample, this clone was seen a few times. This sequence joins TRBV7-2 and TRBJ2-1; D remains ambiguous. Per the germline V gene, CDR1 is SGHTA and CDR2 is FQGNSA. The CDR3 spans 14 residues. Trimming removed 1 base from V and 9 bases from J, with 13 bases in between. CDR3 amino acids: CASSLGLLSGEQFF. The CDR3 region has the DNA TGTGCCAGCAGCTTAGGCCTATTATCGGGTGAGCAGTTCTTC.

The CDR3 DNA sequence: TGTGCCTGGACCGGTGATATTCCAGGGCTCGGAAAACTGTTTTTT. Translating gives CAWTGDIPGLGKLFF. The V call is TRBV30, the J call TRBJ1-4; possible D gene TRBD1, 5 bases. Germline loops: CDR1 GTSNPN, CDR2 SVGIG (reference sequence). Trimming took off 4 bases at V and 10 bases at J, with 22 bases between the two ends. The CDR3 is 15 amino acids.

As for this clone: An end of the junction does not agree with germline; a read error may underlie this. This sequence joins TRBV7-9 and TRBJ1-2; tentative D call: TRBD1 (6 bases). Germline V CDR1 and CDR2: SEHNR, FQNEAQ (reference sequence). The CDR3 is 13 amino acids. The CDR3 DNA reads as TGTTCCAGCAGCTTTCAGGGGAACTATGGCTACACCTTC. Translating gives CSSSFQGNYGYTF.

This clone was picked up one time. V and J are TRBV28 and TRBJ2-5; 7 nucleotides align to TRBD1. Near its end, the DNA agrees better with TRBJ2-7, so the J call may be wrong. Germline CDR1 MDHEN, CDR2 SYDVKM. The CDR3 runs 16 residues. CDR3 DNA: TGTGCCAGCAGCTCGATAACAGGGGATTGGCCCTACGAGCAGTACTTC. Protein sequence: CASSSITGDWPYEQYF.

This clone was recorded only once. In DNA, the CDR3 is TGTGCCAGCAGCTCCGGATGGGGAGCGGGAGTTAGCGAGCAGTACTTC. Its protein product is CASSSGWGAGVSEQYF. The chain carries TRBV7-2 and TRBJ2-7; 8 positions agree with TRBD2. The CDR3 loop spans 16 amino acids. V lost 4 bases, J lost 6 bases, and 14 bases stayed unmatched. CDR1 and CDR2 (germline): SGHTA, FQGNSA.

This rearrangement joins TRBV6-5 to TRBJ2-5; TRBD1 agrees at 10 bases. The J segment lost 0 bases and the V segment lost 6 bases, leaving 4 bases of the junction unmatched. The germline CDR1 and CDR2 sequences are MNHEY and SVGAGI. The CDR3 extends over 15 amino acids. For the CDR3, the DNA is TGTGCCAGCAGCCGGGACAGGGGACACCAAGAGACCCAGTACTTC. It encodes CASSRDRGHQETQYF.

The gene calls are TRBV9 and TRBJ2-7, with a weak D call TRBD2 (7 bases). The CDR3 has 16 residues. CDR1 and CDR2 (germline): SGDLS, YYNGEE. Trimming shortened V by 3 bases and J by 3 bases, and 19 bases separated the two germline ends. CDR3 DNA: TGTGCCAGCAGCGAGGGGGGGGCAGAAAATGGCTACGAGCAGTACTTC. It codes for CASSEGGAENGYEQYF.

The chain couples TRBV5-4 to TRBJ2-4; D might be TRBD1 (8 bases). This CDR3 has 16 residues. Germline assignment: CDR1 SGHNT and CDR2 YYREEE (reference sequence). V was trimmed by 4 bases and J by 0 bases, leaving 14 bases between them. The CDR3 region has the DNA TGTGCCAGCAGCCCACAGGGGGGGCTAGCCAAAAACATTCAGTACTTC. Its protein product is CASSPQGGLAKNIQYF. The variable domain in full, with the rest retrieved from reference TRBV5-4 and TRBJ2-4, is ETGVTQSPTHLIKTRGQQVTLRCSSQSGHNTVSWYQQALGQGPQFIFQYYREEENGRGNFPPRFSGLQFPNYSSELNVNALELDDSALYLCASSPQGGLAKNIQYFGAGTRLSVL.

The rearrangement uses TRBV9 and TRBJ2-1, with a tentative D call TRBD2 (6 bases). The V and J ends lost 4 bases and 3 bases respectively, with 14 bases between them. The CDR3 consists of 15 residues. Looked up from germline, CDR1 is SGDLS and CDR2 is YYNGEE. CDR3 nucleotide sequence: TGTGCCAGCAGCCCCACGGGACTGGACTACAATGAGCAGTTCTTC. Translated: CASSPTGLDYNEQFF.

The chain employs TRBV6-5 and TRBJ2-7; D might be TRBD2 (6 bases). Between the trimmed V and J ends, which lost 5 bases and 2 bases, there was a span of 10 bases. This CDR3 is 13 amino acids long. Germline CDR1 is MNHEY and CDR2 is SVGAGI. Here the CDR3 reads CASSTSFAYEQYF. DNA of the CDR3: TGTGCCAGCAGTACTAGCTTCGCCTACGAGCAGTACTTC.

The chain uses TRBV7-2 and TRBJ1-1, with 9 bases aligning to TRBD1. Germline CDR1 and CDR2: SGHTA and FQGNSA. The V gene end was trimmed by 1 base and the J gene end by 3 bases; junction bases not matched to a gene: 3. The CDR3 has 15 amino acids. The CDR3 loop is CASSLGGQGHTEAFF. CDR3 coding DNA: TGTGCCAGCAGCTTAGGGGGACAGGGACACACTGAAGCTTTCTTT.

For this clone: The same CDR3 also results from other DNA sequences found in this sample. The chain recombines TRBV5-1 with TRBJ2-7, with 11 bases identical to TRBD2. The CDR3 runs 16 residues. The junction had 7 bases not matched to a gene; V was cut back by 4 bases and J by 1 base. Per the germline V gene, CDR1 is SGHRS and CDR2 is YFSETQ. This CDR3 reads CASSTGGTSGSYEQYF. CDR3 nucleotide sequence: TGCGCCAGCAGCACCGGGGGGACTAGCGGATCCTACGAGCAGTACTTC.

The gene calls are TRBV11-1 and TRBJ2-5, with D perhaps TRBD2 (5 bases). CDR3 length: 15 amino acids. CDR1 is SGHAT, CDR2 FQDESV, per germline (reference sequence). V was clipped by 5 bases and J by 7 bases, with 20 bases between them. The CDR3 DNA reads TGTGCCAGCAGCCTCCGGGGAAAGGACTTGGGGACCCAGTACTTC. Protein sequence: CASSLRGKDLGTQYF.

The CDR3 spells CASSSAPIAGPYNEQFF. The CDR3, as DNA: TGCGCCAGCAGCTCGGCCCCGATAGCGGGTCCCTACAATGAGCAGTTCTTC. V is TRBV5-1 and J is TRBJ2-1; 7 bases align to TRBD2. The trim removed 3 bases at V and 2 bases at J, leaving 11 bases unmatched. The CDR3 totals 17 residues. CDR1 and CDR2 from the germline V gene are SGHRS and YFSETQ.

This clone was counted a few times. V is TRBV21-1 and J is TRBJ1-3. TRBV21-1 is reported as a pseudogene. The CDR3 consists of 17 residues. The CDR3 DNA follows: TGTGCCAGCAGCCCCCCTAGGGGAGGTAAACCTGGAAACACCATATATTTT. Protein: CASSPPRGGKPGNTIYF.

The rearrangement links TRBV29-1 to TRBJ1-5, with 9 bases fitting TRBD1. The CDR3 runs 14 residues. Germline CDR1 and CDR2: SQVTM and ANQGSEA. Trimming cost V 8 bases and J 6 bases; bases outside gene matches: 11. CDR3 nucleotides: TGCAGCTACGCCCAGGGACAGGGAGGTCAGCCCCAGCATTTT. Translation: CSYAQGQGGQPQHF.

The rearrangement links TRBV9 to TRBJ1-1; D gene uncertain. There are 15 residues in the CDR3. Between the trimmed V and J ends, which lost 4 bases and 3 bases, there was a span of 16 bases. CDR1 and CDR2 (germline): SGDLS, YYNGEE. In nucleotides, the CDR3 is TGTGCCAGCAGCCCACCCGGCAGGCCCGACACTGAAGCTTTCTTT. Its translation: CASSPPGRPDTEAFF.

The genes are TRBV19 and TRBJ2-1; 10 bases are shared with TRBD2. The CDR3 has 14 residues. V gave up 4 bases and J gave up 7 bases; unmatched junction bases: 4. Germline V gene lookup returns CDR1 LNHDA and CDR2 SQIVND (reference sequence). In nucleotides, the CDR3 is TGTGCCAGTAGTAACCAGCGGGAGGGAAATGAGCAGTTCTTC. Translating it yields CASSNQREGNEQFF.

This chain joins TRBV7-2 and TRBJ1-2; 9 nucleotides align to TRBD1. V lost 1 base and J lost 5; bases outside the gene matches: 5. Germline V gene data show CDR1 as SGHTA and CDR2 as FQGNSA. CDR3 length: 15 amino acids. The chain's CDR3 is CASSLGDRVRYGYTF. The CDR3 DNA reads as TGTGCCAGCAGCTTAGGGGACAGGGTTCGGTATGGCTACACCTTC.

The rearrangement links TRBV28 to TRBJ2-2, with 7 bases aligning to TRBD2. J was trimmed by 2 bases and V by 8 bases; bases with no gene match: 5. The germline V gene has CDR1 MDHEN and CDR2 SYDVKM. The CDR3 spans 14 residues. In DNA, the CDR3 is TGTGCCAGCCGGAGCGGGACTAACACCGGGGAGCTGTTTTTT. Its translation: CASRSGTNTGELFF.

The chain is built from TRBV10-3 and TRBJ1-2; 9 positions match TRBD1. Per germline, CDR1 ENHRY and CDR2 SYGVKD. The CDR3 runs 16 residues. V shed 0 bases and J 0 bases; nucleotides not matched to a gene: 2. CDR3: CAISESQGATNYGYTF. The CDR3 region has the DNA TGTGCCATCAGTGAGTCACAGGGGGCGACTAACTATGGCTACACCTTC.

The V and J genes are TRBV18 and TRBJ2-1; 8 nucleotides agree with TRBD2. Germline-derived CDR1 and CDR2 are KGHSH and LQKENI. Germline trimming cut 3 bases from V and 4 bases from J; bases unmatched to any gene: 8. This CDR3 contains 16 residues. The CDR3 loop is CASSPLSGSAYNEQFF. The CDR3 DNA reads as TGTGCCAGCTCACCCCTAAGCGGGAGTGCGTACAATGAGCAGTTCTTC.

The chain is built from TRBV19 and TRBJ1-5; a weak D match, TRBD1 (5 bases). Germline-derived CDR1 and CDR2 are LNHDA and SQIVND (reference sequence). The CDR3 loop spans 17 amino acids. V lost 4 bases and J lost 2, with 18 bases in between. CDR3 loop: CASSRTGTGRGNQPQHF. In nucleotides, the CDR3 is TGTGCCAGTAGTAGAACCGGGACCGGGAGAGGCAATCAGCCCCAGCATTTT.

The chain has TRBV7-2 and TRBJ2-1; D gene unclear. CDR1 and CDR2 from the germline V gene are SGHTA and FQGNSA. Trimming took 0 bases from V and 3 from J, leaving 18 bases between them. The CDR3 loop spans 18 amino acids. The DNA of the CDR3 is TGTGCCAGCAGCTTAGCGCTCTTTTCACAAACCAACTACAATGAGCAGTTCTTC. This translates into CASSLALFSQTNYNEQFF. The full variable domain, completed using reference TRBV7-2 and TRBJ2-1, is GAGVSQSPSNKVTEKGKDVELRCDPISGHTALYWYRQSLGQGLEFLIYFQGNSAPDKSGLPSDRFSAERTGGSVSTLTIQRTQQEDSAVYLCASSLALFSQTNYNEQFFGPGTRLTVL.